This T cell receptor (beta chain) was sequenced for a study of early T cells in non-severe SARS-CoV-2 infection. Study context: Chains stayed unpaired after sequencing of bulk RNA from unsorted whole blood.

Germline V gene sequence: CDR1 SGHTA, CDR2 FQGNSA. The CDR3 runs to 13 residues. Individually, cDNA molecules had unique molecular identifiers attached to them. TCRdb re-called the 5' RACE reads with MiXCR, one entry per CDR3 protein. Among tens of thousands of distinct CDR3 sequences listed, around 13% were seen once. Findings of the study overall: Missing private and CD4 specificities, VDJdb matching favored anti-spike CD8 responses.

The table lists this clonotype with a count of one. Its antigen remains unidentified. A read error may account for a junction end that differs from germline. The TCR was taken from an adult who was a healthcare worker with PCR-confirmed SARS-CoV-2 infection or an uninfected control (not recorded which). The J gene is TRBJ1-1, the V gene TRBV7-2, with D maybe TRBD1 (5 bases). The sample comprised whole blood. In nucleotides, the CDR3 is TGTGCCGGCAGCTGGGGGAGGATGGCAGAAGCTTTCTTT. It codes for CAGSWGRMAEAFF.